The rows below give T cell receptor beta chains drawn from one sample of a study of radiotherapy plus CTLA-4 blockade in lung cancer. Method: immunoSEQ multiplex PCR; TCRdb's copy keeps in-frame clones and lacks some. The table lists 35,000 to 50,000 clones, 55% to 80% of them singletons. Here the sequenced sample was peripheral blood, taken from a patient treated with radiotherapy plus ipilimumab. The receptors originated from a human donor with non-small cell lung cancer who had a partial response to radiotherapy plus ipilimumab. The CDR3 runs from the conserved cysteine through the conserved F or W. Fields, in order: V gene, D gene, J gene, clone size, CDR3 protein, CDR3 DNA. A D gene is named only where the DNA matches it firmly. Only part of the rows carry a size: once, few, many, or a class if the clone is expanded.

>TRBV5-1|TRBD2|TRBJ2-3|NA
CASSFSGSGTDTQYF
TGCGCCAGCAGCTTTAGCGGGAGTGGTACAGATACGCAGTATTTT
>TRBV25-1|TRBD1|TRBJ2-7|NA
CASSDTGVLYEQYF
TGTGCCAGCAGTGATACAGGGGTTCTCTACGAGCAGTACTTC
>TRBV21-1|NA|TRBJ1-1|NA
CASSVTGYANTEAFF
TGTGCCAGCAGCGTAACAGGGTACGCGAACACTGAAGCTTTCTTT
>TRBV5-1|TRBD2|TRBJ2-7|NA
CASSLSGEVEQYF
TGCGCCAGCAGCCTTAGCGGGGAGGTCGAGCAGTACTTC
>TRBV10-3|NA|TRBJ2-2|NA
CAISESSGGNTGELFF
TGTGCCATCAGTGAGTCAAGTGGCGGGAACACCGGGGAGCTGTTTTTT
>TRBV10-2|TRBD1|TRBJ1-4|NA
CASRRDRGGEKLFF
TGCGCCAGCAGGAGGGACAGGGGAGGTGAAAAACTGTTTTTT
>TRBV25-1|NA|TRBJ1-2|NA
CASSERGREGRGYTF
TGTGCCAGCAGTGAAAGGGGTCGGGAGGGTCGCGGCTACACCTTC
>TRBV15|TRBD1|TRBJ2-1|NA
CATSRGRDRVSNEQFF
TGTGCCACCAGCAGAGGCCGGGACAGGGTGAGCAATGAGCAGTTCTTC
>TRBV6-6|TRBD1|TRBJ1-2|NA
CAGGQGAAGYTF
TGTGCCGGGGGACAGGGGGCAGCTGGCTACACCTTC
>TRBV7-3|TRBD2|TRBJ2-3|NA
CASSRDYTDTQYF
TGTGCCAGCAGTCGGGACTACACAGATACGCAGTATTTT
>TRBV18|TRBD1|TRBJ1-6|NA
CASSSRGQHDSPLHF
TGTGCCAGCTCATCCCGGGGACAGCACGACTCACCCCTCCACTTT
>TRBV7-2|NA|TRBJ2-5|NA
CASSPSRGSKTQYF
TGTGCCAGCAGCCCCAGTCGGGGATCGAAGACCCAGTACTTC
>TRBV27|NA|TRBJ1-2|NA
CASMGREDFYTF
TGTGCCAGCATGGGCAGGGAAGATTTTTACACCTTC
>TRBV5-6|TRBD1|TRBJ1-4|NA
CASSLVDRGNEKLFF
TGTGCCAGCAGCTTGGTAGACAGGGGAAATGAAAAACTGTTTTTT
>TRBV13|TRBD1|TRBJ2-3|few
CASSLRGQADTQYF
TGTGCCAGCAGCTTGAGGGGGCAAGCAGATACGCAGTATTTT
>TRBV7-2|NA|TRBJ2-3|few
CASSRFNIPDTQYF
TGTGCCAGCAGCCGATTCAACATTCCAGATACGCAGTATTTT
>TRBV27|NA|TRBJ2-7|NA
CASSLFPQGRSEQYF
TGTGCCAGCAGTTTATTCCCCCAGGGTAGGTCCGAGCAGTACTTC
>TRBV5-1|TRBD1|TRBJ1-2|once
CASSPAGTGRDGYTF
TGCGCCAGCAGCCCGGCCGGGACAGGGCGAGATGGCTACACCTTC
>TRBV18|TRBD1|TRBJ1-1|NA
CASSLQQGAGEAFF
TGTGCCAGCTCACTACAACAGGGGGCTGGTGAAGCTTTCTTT
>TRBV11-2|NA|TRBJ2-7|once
CASSPGQGISEQYF
TGTGCCAGCAGCCCCGGGCAGGGGATCAGCGAGCAGTACTTC
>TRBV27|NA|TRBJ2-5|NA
CASSGTGLYQETQYF
TGTGCCAGCAGTGGCACCGGGTTGTACCAAGAGACCCAGTACTTC
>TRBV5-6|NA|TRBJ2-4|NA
CASSPTSTNLIQYF
TGTGCCAGCAGCCCGACTAGTACTAATCTCATTCAGTACTTC
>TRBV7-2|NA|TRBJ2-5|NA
CASSLRLWGRATQETQYF
TGTGCCAGCAGTTTACGGCTTTGGGGGCGAGCAACCCAAGAGACCCAGTACTTC
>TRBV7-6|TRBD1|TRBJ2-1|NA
CASSSRGPAADNEQFF
TGTGCCAGCAGCTCCAGGGGGCCAGCCGCCGACAATGAGCAGTTCTTC
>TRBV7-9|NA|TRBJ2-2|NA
CASSPQGHGELFF
TGTGCCAGCAGCCCCCAGGGGCACGGGGAGCTGTTTTTT
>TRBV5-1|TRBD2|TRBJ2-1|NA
CASRLAGNNEQFF
TGCGCCAGCAGACTAGCGGGGAACAATGAGCAGTTCTTC
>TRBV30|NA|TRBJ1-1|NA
CAWSAIGTFEAFF
TGTGCCTGGAGCGCCATAGGGACTTTTGAAGCTTTCTTT
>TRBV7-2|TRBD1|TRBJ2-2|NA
CASSRPGQGPPVSTGELFF
TGTGCCAGCAGTCGACCGGGACAGGGACCCCCAGTGTCCACCGGGGAGCTGTTTTTT
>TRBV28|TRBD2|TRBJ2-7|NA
CASSSRLAGGREAYEQYF
TGTGCCAGCAGTTCCAGACTAGCGGGAGGACGGGAGGCCTACGAGCAGTACTTC
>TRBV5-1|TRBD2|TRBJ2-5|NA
CASSLYRGLAGEETQYF
TGCGCCAGCAGCTTATACCGGGGGCTAGCGGGGGAAGAGACCCAGTACTTC
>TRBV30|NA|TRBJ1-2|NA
CAWSPGSLWYGYTF
TGTGCCTGGAGTCCCGGGAGTTTATGGTATGGCTACACCTTC
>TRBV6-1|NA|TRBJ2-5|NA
CASQSVGAETQYF
TGTGCCAGCCAGTCCGTGGGAGCGGAGACCCAGTACTTC
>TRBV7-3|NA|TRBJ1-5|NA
CASTGTGSVGGGQSAPAF
TGTGCCAGCACGGGTACGGGATCCGTGGGGGGAGGTCAATCAGCCCCAGCATTT
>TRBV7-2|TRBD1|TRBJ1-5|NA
CASSSTGRNQPQHF
TGTGCCAGCAGCTCGACAGGGCGCAATCAGCCCCAGCATTTT
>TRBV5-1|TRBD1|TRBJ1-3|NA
CASSLNPGTAFGNTIYF
TGCGCCAGCAGCTTAAACCCCGGGACAGCATTCGGAAACACCATATATTTT
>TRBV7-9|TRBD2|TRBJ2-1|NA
CASSLVVGRGALNPAEQFF
TGTGCCAGCAGCTTAGTGGTTGGGCGGGGGGCCCTTAATCCGGCTGAGCAGTTCTTC
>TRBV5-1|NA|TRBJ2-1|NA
CASSETDSRSYNEQFF
TGCGCCAGCAGCGAAACGGACAGTCGTTCCTACAATGAGCAGTTCTTC
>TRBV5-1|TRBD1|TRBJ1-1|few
CASSSDRGNTEAFF
TGCGCCAGCAGCTCGGACAGGGGGAACACTGAAGCTTTCTTT
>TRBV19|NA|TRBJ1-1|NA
CATRRTGYTEAFF
TGTGCCACCAGACGTACAGGGTACACTGAAGCTTTCTTT
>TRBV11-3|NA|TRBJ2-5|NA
CASSAGPLVAQYF
TGTGCCAGCAGCGCGGGACCGTTGGTGGCCCAGTACTTC
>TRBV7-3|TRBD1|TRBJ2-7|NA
CASSSGQGPSYEQYF
TGTGCCAGCAGCTCAGGACAGGGGCCTAGCTACGAGCAGTACTTC
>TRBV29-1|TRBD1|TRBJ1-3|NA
CSGIQGSENTIYF
TGCAGCGGTATACAGGGGAGTGAAAACACCATATATTTT